This TCR beta chain was retrieved from a study of human T cells and chemical hapten exposure. Study-wide context: Diphenylcyclopropenone was applied weekly to patients' scalps across the roughly 25-week study. On the upper back, patch tests were applied with 0.01% DPC and read at 6 days.

TCRdb used MiXCR to reprocess the RACE reads, holding one entry per CDR3 protein. Here the sample spans approximately 120,000 distinct CDR3 sequences, roughly 10% being singletons. In germline, CDR1 is MNHEY, CDR2 SVGAGI. J lost 6 bases, V lost 4 bases, and 12 bases had no gene match. CDR3 size: 15 residues. Specified time point: patch test 2, 6 weeks after DPC sensitization. The sample's treatment: therapeutic diphenylcyclopropenone sensitization with weekly scalp DPC. Someone pulled total RNA out of unfractionated whole blood. General study findings and limits: TCRs above 1 in 1000 frequency stayed constant with DPC sensitization.

This clonotype was recorded a few times. What it binds is not known. The sequence was collected from a woman aged 40 to 49 with alopecia areata. Some clones in this sample may be carry-over from other donors' samples. The chain carries TRBV6-5 and TRBJ2-7; 7 bases match TRBD1. Source: whole blood, taken in connection with sensitization to the hapten diphenylcyclopropenone (DPC). CDR3 region: CASSSPLIGGPEQYF. In nucleotides, the CDR3 is TGTGCCAGCAGTTCCCCGCTAATAGGGGGCCCCGAGCAGTACTTC.